This passage covers 21 T cell receptor beta chains from one sample sequenced in a study of prognosis after radiotherapy for stage I lung cancer (dated by TCRdb to the early 2020s). For sequencing, an Illumina HiSeq 3000 was employed. Two rounds of multiplex PCR were performed to amplify the TCR beta CDR3 region from genomic DNA. In the first PCR round, primers specific to each TRBV and TRBJ gene were used, and the primer sequences were filed in Chinese patent CN105087789A. TCRdb reprocessing: public reads trimmed at Q25 with fastp, clones called with MiXCR, in-frame beta chains kept. For every CDR3 protein sequence, its rows merge into one entry that carries the most common genes and DNA. For this sample the table gives around 51,000 distinct CDR3 sequences, of which about 32% were detected only once. The ten biggest clones cover about 9.2% of the sample. The input for sequencing was PBMCs, taken before or after stereotactic body radiation therapy (not recorded which). The receptors originated from a donor aged 50 or older with non-small cell lung cancer.

This clonotype was seen many times. The rearrangement uses TRBV10-3 and TRBJ2-7; no clear D gene. The germline V and J ends were trimmed by 10 bases and 3 bases, with 13 bases remaining between them. Germline-derived CDR1 and CDR2 are ENHRY and SYGVKD. The length of the CDR3 is 12 residues. CDR3 loop: CATRDRDYEQYF. The CDR3 DNA reads as TGTGCCACCCGAGACCGAGACTACGAGCAGTACTTC.

This clonotype was detected many times. The V and J genes are TRBV12-3 or TRBV12-4 and TRBJ1-2; TRBD1 is a possible D gene (6 bases). The CDR3 has 13 amino acids. V lost 7 bases to trimming and J lost 4 bases, with 13 bases between them. CDR3 sequence (DNA): TGTGCCAGCACCTTCCGAGGGGGCTATGGCTACACCTTC. Translated: CASTFRGGYGYTF.

This clonotype was detected many times. The V call is TRBV7-9, the J call TRBJ2-5; D gene ambiguous. Germline V lookup: CDR1 SEHNR, CDR2 FQNEAQ (reference sequence). The CDR3 is 13 amino acids. The ends were cut back, 6 bases at V and 3 bases at J, with 11 bases in the middle. In DNA form, the CDR3 reads TGTGCCAGCAGTAGAGGTTCAGAAGAGACCCAGTACTTC. Translated: CASSRGSEETQYF.

On this clonotype itself: The junction and the germline gene differ at one end; a read error may be behind it. The chain joins TRBV28 to TRBJ1-2; tentative D call: TRBD1 (6 bases). Germline V gene lookup returns CDR1 MDHEN and CDR2 SYDVKM. The CDR3 contains 14 residues. CDR3 sequence reads: CASISKGHNYGYTF. The CDR3 bases are TGTGCCAGCATAAGCAAGGGACATAACTATGGTTACACCTTC.

This clonotype occurred many times. This chain connects TRBV11-1 to TRBJ2-7; TRBD2 matches 11 bases. V lost 1 base and J lost 6; bases outside the gene matches: 5. This CDR3 comprises 15 residues. Germline loops: CDR1 SGHAT, CDR2 FQDESV (reference sequence). This chain's CDR3 is CASSLGWGLAVEQYF. For the CDR3, the DNA is TGTGCCAGCAGCTTAGGGTGGGGACTAGCGGTCGAGCAGTACTTC. Variable domain in full (rest from reference TRBV11-1 and TRBJ2-7): EAEVAQSPRYKITEKSQAVAFWCDPISGHATLYWYRQILGQGPELLVQFQDESVVDDSQLPKDRFSAERLKGVDSTLKIQPAELGDSAMYLCASSLGWGLAVEQYFGPGTRLTVT.

As regards this clonotype: One base away lies a much larger clone, so this may be a sequencing read error. This chain uses TRBV28 with TRBJ1-1; the D is unclear. Trimming left V 6 bases short and J 1 base short, with 18 bases between. This CDR3 region has 16 residues. CDR1 and CDR2 (germline): MDHEN, SYDVKM. The CDR3: CASRRTAGPANTEAFF. CDR3 nucleotides: TGTGCCAGCAGACGGACCGCCGGGCCCGCGAACACTGAAGCTTTCTTT.

Regarding this clonotype: A much more abundant neighbour one base away suggests this may be a read error. V gene TRBV7-9 combines with J gene TRBJ2-1, with a weak D call TRBD2 (5 bases). Germline V gene lookup returns CDR1 SEHNR and CDR2 FQNEAQ (reference sequence). Trimming cost V 5 bases and J 0 bases, with 11 bases left between them. This CDR3 spans 15 amino acids. The CDR3 nucleotides read TGTGCCAGCAGCCCCTGGAGGAGCTCCTACAATGAGCAGTTCTTC. The encoded protein is CASSPWRSSYNEQFF.

This clonotype was observed once. V is TRBV20-1 and J is TRBJ2-1; perhaps TRBD2 as D (6 bases). The V and J ends lost 7 bases and 0 bases respectively, with 13 bases between them. This CDR3 spans 14 amino acids. The V gene's germline CDR1 is DFQATT and CDR2 SNEGSKA (reference sequence). The CDR3 DNA reads as TGCAGTGTTCGGGTACTAGCCTCCTACAATGAGCAGTTCTTC. It codes for CSVRVLASYNEQFF.

This chain uses TRBV29-1 with TRBJ2-5, with TRBD1 identical over 8 bases. Germline values: CDR1 SQVTM, CDR2 ANQGSEA. With 8 bases clipped from V and 4 bases from J, the junction kept 12 bases outside the gene matches. There are 14 residues in the CDR3. The CDR3 loop is CSSVLGTGRETQYF. The CDR3 nucleotides are TGCAGCTCCGTCCTCGGGACAGGTCGAGAGACCCAGTACTTC. The full variable domain, its missing parts supplied by reference TRBV29-1 and TRBJ2-5, is SAVISQKPSRDICQRGTSLTIQCQVDSQVTMMFWYRQQPGQSLTLIATANQGSEATYESGFVIDKFPISRPNLTFSTLTVSNMSPEDSSIYLCSSVLGTGRETQYFGPGTRLLVL.

In its sample, this clonotype was seen many times. The V and J genes are TRBV6-1 and TRBJ2-1, with 7 bases lining up with TRBD2. This CDR3 is 15 amino acids long. Germline CDR1 reads MNHNS; CDR2 reads SASEGT. Trimming took 6 bases from V and 7 from J; bases not matched to a gene: 12. The CDR3 loop reads CASRTEGRAWNEQFF. In nucleotides, the CDR3 is TGTGCCAGCAGGACTGAAGGGAGGGCTTGGAATGAGCAGTTCTTC.

This clonotype has ten or more counts. V usage is TRBV18 and J usage is TRBJ2-5; D remains unclear. V gave up 0 bases and J gave up 5 bases, with 7 bases separating them. CDR1 and CDR2 (germline): KGHSH, LQKENI. This CDR3 is built from 13 residues. DNA of the CDR3: TGTGCCAGCTCACCACCTGCAGCGGAGACCCAGTACTTC. As protein: CASSPPAAETQYF. Full variable domain (missing parts from reference TRBV18 and TRBJ2-5): NAGVMQNPRHLVRRRGQEARLRCSPMKGHSHVYWYRQLPEEGLKFMVYLQKENIIDESGMPKERFSAEFPKEGPSILRIQQVVRGDSAAYFCASSPPAAETQYFGPGTRLLVL.

Ten or more counts support this clonotype. The chain has TRBV27 and TRBJ1-2; D remains ambiguous. Per the germline V gene, CDR1 is MNHEY and CDR2 is SMNVEV (reference sequence). Trimming shortened V by 5 bases and J by 5 bases, and 18 bases separated the two germline ends. The CDR3 runs 15 residues. CDR3 in DNA: TGTGCCAGCAGTCCTCGTACCCGGACGGGGTATGGCTACACCTTC. Its protein is CASSPRTRTGYGYTF.

This clonotype has ten or more counts. The chain couples TRBV9 to TRBJ2-2; D is possibly TRBD1 (5 bases). The V end lost 0 bases, the J end lost 7 bases, and 10 bases lay between the germline ends. The CDR3 is 14 amino acids. Germline V gives CDR1 SGDLS, CDR2 YYNGEE. Written as DNA, the CDR3 is TGTGCCAGCAGCGTAGAGGGGTCGGGCGGGGAGCTGTTTTTT. It specifies CASSVEGSGGELFF. Full variable domain (remainder filled in from reference TRBV9 and TRBJ2-2): DSGVTQTPKHLITATGQRVTLRCSPRSGDLSVYWYQQSLDQGLQFLIQYYNGEERAKGNILERFSAQQFPDLHSELNLSSLELGDSALYFCASSVEGSGGELFFGEGSRLTVL.

This clonotype occurred many times. V and J are TRBV6-2 or TRBV6-3 and TRBJ1-5, with unresolved D. V dropped 2 bases and J dropped 5 bases, with 7 bases sitting between them. Germline V gives CDR1 MNHEY, CDR2 SVGEGT. The length of the CDR3 is 13 residues. The DNA of the CDR3 is TGTGCCAGCAGTTACGACCGGGATCAGCCCCAGCATTTT. It encodes CASSYDRDQPQHF.

This clonotype appeared once. Relative to the germline gene, one junction end is altered; a read error may explain this. This chain links TRBV7-3 with TRBJ2-1; tentative D call: TRBD2 (6 bases). The CDR3 is made up of 14 amino acids. Per the germline V gene, CDR1 is SGHTA and CDR2 is FQGTGA. CDR3 amino acids: CAISRGASDDEQFF. CDR3 nucleotides: TGTGCCATCAGCCGAGGGGCTAGCGATGATGAGCAGTTCTTC.

The V gene is TRBV11-2, the J gene TRBJ2-2; 15 nucleotides align to TRBD2. Germline V gene data show CDR1 as SGHAT and CDR2 as FQNNGV. This CDR3 region has 17 residues. After removal of 7 bases from V and 2 bases from J, the junction contained 5 bases not matched to a gene. CDR3 sequence (DNA): TGTGCCAGCAACGGACTAGCGGGAGGGTTAAACACCGGGGAGCTGTTTTTT. Amino acids: CASNGLAGGLNTGELFF.

This clonotype was recorded once. Just one base apart from a much larger clone, this may be a read error. The rearrangement joins TRBV6-1 to TRBJ2-5, with 10 nucleotides matching TRBD2. V shed 8 bases and J 3 bases; nucleotides not matched to a gene: 15. The length of the CDR3 is 17 residues. Per germline, CDR1 MNHNS and CDR2 SASEGT. The CDR3 protein is CASSFNPAGGNKETQYF. In nucleotides, the CDR3 is TGTGCCAGCTCCTTCAACCCAGCGGGAGGGAATAAAGAGACCCAGTACTTC.

Regarding this clonotype: This clone may be a read error of a much larger clone one base away. V usage is TRBV6-2 or TRBV6-3 and J usage is TRBJ2-3; D is unclear. Germline assignment: CDR1 MNHEY and CDR2 SVGEGT. This CDR3 is built from 15 residues. Trimming shortened V by 0 bases and J by 2 bases, and 9 bases separated the two germline ends. CDR3 residues: CASSYSKVATDTQYF. The CDR3 bases are TGTGCCAGCAGTTACTCGAAGGTGGCCACAGATACGCAGTATTTT.

In its sample, this clonotype was seen many times. CDR3 region: CASSILRGPRPGELFF. CDR3 DNA: TGTGCCAGTAGTATACTGCGGGGGCCCCGACCCGGGGAGCTGTTTTTT. The rearrangement links TRBV19 to TRBJ2-2, with D tentatively TRBD2 (7 bases). Germline V CDR1 and CDR2: LNHDA, SQIVND (reference sequence). The CDR3 has 16 amino acids. V was clipped by 2 bases and J by 6 bases, with 16 bases between them.

Concerning this clonotype itself: A single base separates this from a much larger clone, so it may be a read error. This sequence joins TRBV10-3 and TRBJ2-6; D is perhaps TRBD1 (5 bases). The CDR3 loop spans 15 amino acids. Looked up from germline, CDR1 is ENHRY and CDR2 is SYGVKD. The CDR3 here is CAINEVQGPANVLTF. The CDR3 bases are TGTGCCATCAATGAGGTGCAGGGCCCGGCCAACGTCCTGACTTTC.

This clonotype was seen repeatedly, ten times or more. The V and J genes are TRBV4-3 and TRBJ2-3, with TRBD2 matching over 7 bases. Germline V lookup: CDR1 LGHNA, CDR2 YSLEER. V was pared by 0 bases and J by 4 bases, with 16 bases of the junction left unmatched. The CDR3 consists of 19 residues. The CDR3 DNA follows: TGCGCCAGCAGCCAAGATCTAGGTGTCCTAGCGGCACGTGCAGATACGCAGTATTTT. It yields the protein CASSQDLGVLAARADTQYF.